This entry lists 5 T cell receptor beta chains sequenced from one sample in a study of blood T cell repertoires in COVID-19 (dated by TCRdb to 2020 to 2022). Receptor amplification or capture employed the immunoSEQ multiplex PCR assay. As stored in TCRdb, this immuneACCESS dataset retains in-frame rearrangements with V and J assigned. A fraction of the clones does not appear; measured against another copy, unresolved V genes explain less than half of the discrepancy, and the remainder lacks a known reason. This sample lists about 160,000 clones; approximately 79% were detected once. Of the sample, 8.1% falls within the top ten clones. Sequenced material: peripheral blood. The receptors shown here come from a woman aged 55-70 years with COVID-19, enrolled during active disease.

The CDR3 DNA reads as TGTGCCACCAGAGGGGGACAAGGAGAAAAACTGTTTTTT. Translated, it gives CATRGGQGEKLFF. The rearrangement links TRBV10-3 to TRBJ1-4; a weak D match, TRBD1 (6 bases). Germline assignment: CDR1 ENHRY and CDR2 SYGVKD. The CDR3 has 13 amino acids. Deletions cut 10 bases from V and 8 bases from J, with 17 bases between.

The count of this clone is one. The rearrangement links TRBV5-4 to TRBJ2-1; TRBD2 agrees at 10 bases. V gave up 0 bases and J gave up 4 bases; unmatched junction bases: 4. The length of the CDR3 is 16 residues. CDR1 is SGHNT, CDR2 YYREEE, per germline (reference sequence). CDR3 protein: CASSLGGLAAYNEQFF. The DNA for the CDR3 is TGTGCCAGCAGCTTGGGAGGACTAGCGGCTTACAATGAGCAGTTCTTC.

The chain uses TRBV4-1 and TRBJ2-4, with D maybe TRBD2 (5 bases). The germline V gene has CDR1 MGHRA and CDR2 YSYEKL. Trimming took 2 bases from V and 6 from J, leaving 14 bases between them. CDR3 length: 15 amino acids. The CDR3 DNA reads TGCGCCAGCAGCCAATTACCGGGAACCCCAAACATTCAGTACTTC. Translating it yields CASSQLPGTPNIQYF.

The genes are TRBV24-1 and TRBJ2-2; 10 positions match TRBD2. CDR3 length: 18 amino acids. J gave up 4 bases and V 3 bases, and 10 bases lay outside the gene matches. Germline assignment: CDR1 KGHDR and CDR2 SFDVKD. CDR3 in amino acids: CATSDPTPGLASTGELFF. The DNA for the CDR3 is TGTGCCACCAGTGATCCGACCCCGGGACTAGCGTCCACCGGGGAGCTGTTTTTT.

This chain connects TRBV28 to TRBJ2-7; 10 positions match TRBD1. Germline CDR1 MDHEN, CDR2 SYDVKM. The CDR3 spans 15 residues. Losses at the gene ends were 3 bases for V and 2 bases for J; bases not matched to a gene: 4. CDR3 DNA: TGTGCCAGCAGTTTGGGGACAGGGGCCACCTACGAGCAGTACGTC. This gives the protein CASSLGTGATYEQYV.